The 19 T cell receptor beta chains presented below share a single source sample, sequenced in a study of cytomegalovirus exposure and HLA in healthy donors. A multiplex PCR was run with 60 Vbeta primers and 13 Jbeta primers. Assay: immunoSEQ multiplex PCR; the TCRdb copy retains only in-frame clones and omits some. The sample consists of about 150,000 clones, 65% to 75% of them appearing once. The source material was PBMCs. The receptors here all came from a man between 60 and 75 years old in good health and CMV-seronegative.

This chain joins TRBV5-1 and TRBJ1-1; 9 positions agree with TRBD1. The V gene's germline CDR1 is SGHRS and CDR2 YFSETQ. V was clipped by 0 bases and J by 8 bases; unmatched bases: 11. The CDR3 totals 16 residues. The CDR3 DNA sequence: TGCGCCAGCAGCTTGGTTGTTGGGACAGGGTATCGGGAAGCTTTCTTT. Translating gives CASSLVVGTGYREAFF.

The V call is TRBV4-2, the J call TRBJ1-4, with a weak D call TRBD1 (6 bases). The germline gives CDR1 LGHNA, CDR2 YNFKEQ. CDR3 length: 15 amino acids. V was pared by 0 bases and J by 6 bases, with 11 bases between. CDR3 residues: CASSQDRGSDEKLFF. The CDR3 DNA is TGTGCCAGCAGCCAAGATAGGGGGTCCGATGAAAAACTGTTTTTT.

This clone was seen a single time. The chain links TRBV30 to TRBJ2-7; D ambiguous. The CDR3 has 11 amino acids. V shed 2 bases and J shed 1 base, with 3 bases lying between them. CDR1 and CDR2 (germline): GTSNPN, SVGIG (reference sequence). For the CDR3, the DNA is TGTGCCTGGAGTCTATCCTACGAGCAGTACTTC. Translated, it gives CAWSLSYEQYF.

On this clone itself: One junction end does not reproduce the germline sequence, and a read error may be involved. V gene TRBV30 combines with J gene TRBJ2-7; 8 bases are a match to TRBD2. CDR3 size: 13 residues. Germline loops: CDR1 GTSNPN, CDR2 SVGIG (reference sequence). The CDR3 DNA is TGTGCCTGGAGGGGCGGGGGGCCTTACGAGCAGCACTTC. Protein: CAWRGGGPYEQHF.

This chain joins TRBV5-4 and TRBJ1-1; possible D gene TRBD1, 6 bases. V was pared by 0 bases and J by 0 bases, with 9 bases between. Germline values: CDR1 SGHNT, CDR2 YYREEE (reference sequence). The length of the CDR3 is 15 residues. CDR3 amino acids: CASSLGGQLNTEAFF. CDR3 in DNA: TGTGCCAGCAGCTTGGGAGGACAGTTGAACACTGAAGCTTTCTTT.

Only a few counts were recorded for this clone. This chain links TRBV2 with TRBJ1-2, with D possibly being TRBD1 (6 bases). From germline, CDR1 is SNHLY and CDR2 FYNNEI. Trimming cost V 1 base and J 1 base, with 13 bases left between them. This CDR3 is 16 amino acids long. CDR3 region: CASSEVITGINYGYTF. DNA for the CDR3: TGTGCCAGCAGTGAAGTAATTACAGGGATTAACTATGGCTACACCTTC.

V is TRBV7-6 and J is TRBJ2-6, with D possibly being TRBD2 (6 bases). The CDR3 is made up of 12 amino acids. CDR1 SGHVS and CDR2 FNYEAQ come from the germline V gene. The germline V and J ends were trimmed by 1 base and 13 bases, with 8 bases remaining between them. DNA of the CDR3: TGTGCCAGCAGCTTAGGGGCGGGGGTCCTGACTTTC. Translating it yields CASSLGAGVLTF.

The CDR3 spells CAWSVPKFAPTAPKFAEAFF. CDR3 DNA sequence: TGTGCCTGGAGTGTACCCAAATTCGCCCCCACAGCCCCAAAGTTTGCTGAAGCTTTCTTT. V usage is TRBV30 and J usage is TRBJ1-1; D is uncertain. The germline V and J ends were trimmed by 0 bases and 6 bases, with 32 bases remaining between them. Germline-derived CDR1 and CDR2 are GTSNPN and SVGIG (reference sequence). This CDR3 spans 20 amino acids.

The rearrangement uses TRBV10-1 and TRBJ2-1; 7 nucleotides align to TRBD1. This CDR3 spans 14 amino acids. Germline lookup yields CDR1 WNHNN and CDR2 SYGVQD (reference sequence). The V segment lost 3 bases and the J segment 2 bases; nucleotides outside the gene matches: 1. Written as DNA, the CDR3 is TGCGCCAGCAGTGAACAGGGGCCCTACAATGAGCAGTTCTTC. This sequence encodes CASSEQGPYNEQFF.

The chain is built from TRBV5-1 and TRBJ2-5; D is perhaps TRBD2 (6 bases). There are 16 residues in the CDR3. Germline values: CDR1 SGHRS, CDR2 YFSETQ. The germline V and J ends were trimmed by 0 bases and 5 bases, with 17 bases remaining between them. CDR3 nucleotide sequence: TGCGCCAGCAGCTTGGCCCCGACCGGGAGCGGGGAGACCCAGTACTTC. Translated, it gives CASSLAPTGSGETQYF.

The chain has TRBV11-2 and TRBJ2-7, with TRBD1 identical over 7 bases. CDR1 is SGHAT and CDR2 is FQNNGV in the germline V gene. The V segment lost 6 bases and the J segment 0 bases; nucleotides outside the gene matches: 11. CDR3 size: 16 residues. The CDR3 nucleotides are TGTGCCAGCAGACTCGGCCGGGACAGATTCTCCTACGAGCAGTACTTC. This encodes CASRLGRDRFSYEQYF.

The chain joins TRBV6-5 to TRBJ2-7; D not resolved. The length of the CDR3 is 12 residues. The ends were cut back, 6 bases at V and 3 bases at J, with 9 bases in the middle. Per germline, CDR1 MNHEY and CDR2 SVGAGI. CDR3 sequence: CASRGTVYEQYF. The CDR3 DNA is TGTGCCAGCAGGGGCACCGTCTACGAGCAGTACTTC.

This chain joins TRBV5-1 and TRBJ1-1; perhaps TRBD1 as D (6 bases). Germline assignment: CDR1 SGHRS and CDR2 YFSETQ. The CDR3 contains 18 residues. Trimming took 3 bases from V and 1 from J, leaving 22 bases between them. The CDR3 nucleotides are TGCGCCAGCAGCTCCTTAGGGGGGGCCATCCGGCGGAACACTGAAGCTTTCTTT. Protein product: CASSSLGGAIRRNTEAFF.

This clone was seen more than once but under ten times. The chain links TRBV27 to TRBJ2-7; 7 positions agree with TRBD2. CDR1 is MNHEY, CDR2 SMNVEV, per germline (reference sequence). V lost 2 bases to trimming and J lost 3 bases; unmatched junction nucleotides: 1. The CDR3 has 13 residues. In DNA, the CDR3 is TGTGCCAGCAGTTTAGCGGGAGTCTACGAGCAGTACTTC. Encoded protein: CASSLAGVYEQYF.

The genes are TRBV30 and TRBJ2-3, with 13 bases aligning to TRBD2. The CDR3 consists of 15 residues. Germline loops: CDR1 GTSNPN, CDR2 SVGIG (reference sequence). V shed 2 bases and J 4 bases; nucleotides not matched to a gene: 3. CDR3: CAWSRTSGRADTQYF. The CDR3 DNA reads TGTGCCTGGAGTAGGACTAGCGGGAGAGCAGATACGCAGTATTTT.

The chain joins TRBV7-2 to TRBJ2-2; 8 nucleotides line up with TRBD1. CDR1 is SGHTA, CDR2 FQGNSA, per germline. Trimming cost V 3 bases and J 4 bases; bases outside gene matches: 4. The CDR3 is 15 residues long. CDR3 region: CASSFRGLSTGELFF. The DNA of the CDR3 is TGTGCCAGCAGCTTCAGGGGGCTCAGCACCGGGGAGCTGTTTTTT.

This clone has only a few counts. The CDR3 DNA reads TGTGCCAGCAGGACAGCTAACTATGGCTACACCTTC. Protein: CASRTANYGYTF. The gene calls are TRBV6-1 and TRBJ1-2; a possible D gene is TRBD1 (5 bases). From germline, CDR1 is MNHNS and CDR2 SASEGT. This CDR3 is built from 12 residues. The ends were cut back, 6 bases at V and 0 bases at J, with 5 bases in the middle.

Regarding this clone: Other DNA sequences within the sample encode an identical CDR3. This chain uses TRBV28 with TRBJ2-3; TRBD1 agrees at 7 bases. V was pared by 5 bases and J by 2 bases, with 13 bases of the junction left unmatched. The CDR3 is made up of 17 amino acids. Germline V gene data show CDR1 as MDHEN and CDR2 as SYDVKM. CDR3: CASSAPDRATDTDTQYF. The CDR3 DNA reads as TGTGCCAGCAGTGCACCAGACAGGGCGACGGACACAGATACGCAGTATTTT. The variable domain in full, with the rest retrieved from reference TRBV28 and TRBJ2-3, is DVKVTQSSRYLVKRTGEKVFLECVQDMDHENMFWYRQDPGLGLRLIYFSYDVKMKEKGDIPEGYSVSREKKERFSLILESASTNQTSMYLCASSAPDRATDTDTQYFGPGTRLTVL.

The chain recombines TRBV19 with TRBJ1-5; TRBD1 matches at 8 bases. The CDR3 covers 15 residues. V trimming: 6 bases; J trimming: 6 bases; junction bases outside the gene matches: 10. Looked up from germline, CDR1 is LNHDA and CDR2 is SQIVND (reference sequence). CDR3 in DNA: TGTGCCAGTAGCGACAGGGGATCTGCAATTCAGCCCCAGCATTTT. This translates into CASSDRGSAIQPQHF.